These 10 T cell receptor beta chains were sequenced from one sample in a study of tumor and adjacent non-tumor tissue in lung cancer. A modified ARM-PCR protocol with three rounds of nested PCR amplified TCRbeta. TCRdb reprocessed the multiplex PCR reads with MiXCR, giving one entry per CDR3 protein. The sample lists about 50,000 distinct CDR3 sequences; about 70% were seen once. RNA was extracted from bulk tissue without any cell sorting. Distant lung tissue was collected more than 3 cm away from the tumor edge. The sequenced sample was distant non-tumor lung tissue. Receptors originate from a woman aged 55-69 years with non-small cell lung cancer.

With regard to this clonotype: Sequence at one end of the junction differs from germline and may be a read error. The rearrangement links TRBV28 to TRBJ2-7; a weak D match, TRBD2 (5 bases). The CDR3 consists of 14 residues. Germline lookup yields CDR1 MDHEN and CDR2 SYDVKM. The CDR3 sequence: CASGLSGRFKEQYF. CDR3 in DNA: TGTGCCAGCGGTTTAAGCGGCAGGTTCAAGGAGCAGTATTTC.

Comment on this clonotype: The conserved phenylalanine or tryptophan normally closing the CDR3 is absent here, so this likely arose from a read error. V usage is TRBV11-2 and J usage is TRBJ2-5; the match to TRBD1 covers 12 bases. The CDR3 has 15 amino acids. From germline, CDR1 is SGHAT and CDR2 FQNNGV. The V segment lost 9 bases and the J segment 7 bases; nucleotides outside the gene matches: 12. The CDR3 reads CARSSTGTGGGTQYL. The CDR3 DNA sequence: TGTGCCAGGAGTTCGACAGGGACAGGGGGCGGGACCCAGTACTTA.

This clonotype was recorded a few times. This clone may be a read error of a much larger clone one base away. CDR3 in DNA: TGCGGTGTCGGGACTATTTCCGAGACCCAGTACTTC. It yields the protein CGVGTISETQYF. J is TRBJ2-5 and V is TRBV20-1, with 7 positions matching TRBD2. CDR1 DFQATT and CDR2 SNEGSKA come from the germline V gene (reference sequence). This CDR3 contains 12 residues.

Remarks on this clonotype: The junction does not match germline at one end; this may be a read error. V and J are TRBV4-3 and TRBJ2-7; 11 positions match TRBD2. Germline CDR1 reads LGHNA; CDR2 reads YSLEER. This CDR3 comprises 15 residues. The CDR3 DNA sequence: TGTGTCAGCAGCCTGCGACTAGCGGGAACCTACGAGCAGTACTTC. Encoded protein: CVSSLRLAGTYEQYF.

This clonotype occurred a few times. This chain joins TRBV21-1 and TRBJ2-6. TRBV21-1 is a pseudogene. This CDR3 has 14 residues. The CDR3 protein is CASSKGTGANVLTF. The CDR3 coding sequence is TGTGCCAGCAGCAAAGGGACTGGGGCCAACGTCCTGACTTTC.

This chain uses TRBV6-5 with TRBJ2-5, with D unclear. The CDR3 sequence is 14 residues long. CDR1 MNHEY and CDR2 SVGAGI come from the germline V gene. The CDR3 loop is CAGSALGEEETQYF. CDR3 bases: TGTGCTGGCAGTGCCCTAGGAGAGGAAGAGACCCAGTACTTC.

On this clonotype: A read error is possible here, since a much larger clone lies one base away. V is TRBV7-9 and J is TRBJ2-7; a possible D gene is TRBD1 (5 bases). Germline CDR1 reads SEHNR; CDR2 reads FQNEAQ (reference sequence). The CDR3 has 15 amino acids. The DNA of the CDR3 is TGTGCCAGCAGCTTAGCAGGGGTCTTCTCCTACGATCAGTACTTC. It yields the protein CASSLAGVFSYDQYF.

Points on this clonotype: The conserved phenylalanine or tryptophan is not found at the CDR3 terminus, so this likely reflects a read error. This rearrangement joins TRBV4-1 to TRBJ1-1; tentatively, D is TRBD1 (5 bases). Germline assignment: CDR1 MGHRA and CDR2 YSYEKL. CDR3 size: 15 residues. CDR3 bases: TGCACCAGCAGCCAAGGACATGGGGCGAAGGCTGAAGCTTTCTAT. This translates into CTSSQGHGAKAEAFY.

On this clonotype: One junction end disagrees with the germline gene, perhaps due to a read error. CDR3 in amino acids: CAGRLGEGPYNEQFF. The CDR3, as DNA: TGTGCCGGCAGATTGGGGGAGGGGCCGTACAATGAGCAGTTCTTC. The J gene is TRBJ2-1, the V gene TRBV7-8; 7 bases are a match to TRBD2. Germline CDR1 is SGHVS and CDR2 is FQNEAQ. This CDR3 contains 15 residues.

This clonotype was seen just once. The V gene is TRBV29-1, the J gene TRBJ2-1; TRBD2 aligns across 10 bases. The V gene's germline CDR1 is SQVTM and CDR2 ANQGSEA. Losses at the gene ends were 6 bases for V and 13 bases for J; bases not matched to a gene: 15. There are 14 residues in the CDR3. CDR3 amino acids: CSVAGGYVHGDQFF. CDR3 nucleotide sequence: TGCAGCGTAGCGGGAGGGTATGTGCATGGTGATCAGTTCTTC.